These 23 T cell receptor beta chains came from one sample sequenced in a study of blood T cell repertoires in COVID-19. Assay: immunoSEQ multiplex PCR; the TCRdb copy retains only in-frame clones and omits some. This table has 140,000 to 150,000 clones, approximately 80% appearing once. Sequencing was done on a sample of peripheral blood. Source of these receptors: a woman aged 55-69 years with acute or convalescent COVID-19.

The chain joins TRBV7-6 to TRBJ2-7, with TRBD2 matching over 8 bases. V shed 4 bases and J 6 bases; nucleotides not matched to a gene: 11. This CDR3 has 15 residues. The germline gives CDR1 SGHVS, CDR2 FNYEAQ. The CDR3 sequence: CASSSAEGLAVEQYF. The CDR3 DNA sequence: TGTGCCAGCAGCTCGGCAGAAGGACTAGCCGTCGAGCAGTACTTC.

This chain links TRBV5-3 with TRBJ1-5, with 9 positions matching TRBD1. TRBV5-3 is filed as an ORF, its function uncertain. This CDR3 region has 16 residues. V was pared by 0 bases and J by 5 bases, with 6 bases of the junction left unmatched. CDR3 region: CARSLADRGVDQPQHF. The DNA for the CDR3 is TGTGCCAGAAGCTTGGCGGACAGGGGCGTTGATCAGCCCCAGCATTTT.

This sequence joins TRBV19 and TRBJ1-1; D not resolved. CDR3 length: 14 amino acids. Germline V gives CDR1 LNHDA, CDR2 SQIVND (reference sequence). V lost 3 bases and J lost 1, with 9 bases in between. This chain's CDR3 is CASSIWQANTEAFF. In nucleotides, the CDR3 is TGTGCCAGTAGTATCTGGCAGGCGAACACTGAAGCTTTCTTT. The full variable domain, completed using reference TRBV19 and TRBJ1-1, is DGGITQSPKYLFRKEGQNVTLSCEQNLNHDAMYWYRQDPGQGLRLIYYSQIVNDFQKGDIAEGYSVSREKKESFPLTVTSAQKNPTAFYLCASSIWQANTEAFFGQGTRLTVV.

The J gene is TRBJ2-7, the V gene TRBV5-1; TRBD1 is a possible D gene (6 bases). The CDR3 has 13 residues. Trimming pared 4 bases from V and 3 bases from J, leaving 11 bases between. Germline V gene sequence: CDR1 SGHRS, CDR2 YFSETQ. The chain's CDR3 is CASSGGQNYEQYF. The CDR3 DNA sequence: TGCGCCAGCAGCGGGGGACAAAACTACGAGCAGTACTTC.

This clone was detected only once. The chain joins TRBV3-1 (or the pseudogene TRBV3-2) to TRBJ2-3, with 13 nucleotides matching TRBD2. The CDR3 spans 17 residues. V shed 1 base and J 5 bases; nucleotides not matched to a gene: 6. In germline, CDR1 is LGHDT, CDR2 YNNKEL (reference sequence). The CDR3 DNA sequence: TGTGCCAGCAGCCAAGTGAGACTAGCGGGAGGTGTAGATACGCAGTATTTT. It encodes CASSQVRLAGGVDTQYF.

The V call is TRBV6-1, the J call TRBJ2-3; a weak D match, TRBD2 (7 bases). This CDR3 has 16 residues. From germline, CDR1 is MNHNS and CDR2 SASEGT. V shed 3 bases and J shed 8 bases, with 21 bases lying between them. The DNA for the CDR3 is TGTGCCAGCAGTGACCCAGGGGCTAGCGGCGGTGGTACGCAGTATTTT. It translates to CASSDPGASGGGTQYF.

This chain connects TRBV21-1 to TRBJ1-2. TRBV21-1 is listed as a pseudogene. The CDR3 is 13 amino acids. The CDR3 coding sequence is TGTGCCAGCAGCAAAGATTACTTCTATGGCTACACCTTC. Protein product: CASSKDYFYGYTF.

CDR3 protein: CASSQALAQQFF. CDR3 DNA: TGTGCCAGCAGCCAAGCCCTGGCCCAGCAGTTCTTC. V is TRBV14 and J is TRBJ2-1; D is uncertain. Per the germline V gene, CDR1 is SGHDN and CDR2 is FVKESK. CDR3 length: 12 residues. V shed 1 base and J shed 11 bases, with 9 bases lying between them.

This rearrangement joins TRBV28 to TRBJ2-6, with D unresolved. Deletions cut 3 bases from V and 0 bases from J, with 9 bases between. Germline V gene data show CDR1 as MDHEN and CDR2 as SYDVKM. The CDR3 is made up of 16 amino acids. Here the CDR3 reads CASSLRRPSGANVLTF. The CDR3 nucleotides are TGTGCCAGCAGTTTGAGGCGGCCCTCTGGGGCCAACGTCCTGACTTTC.

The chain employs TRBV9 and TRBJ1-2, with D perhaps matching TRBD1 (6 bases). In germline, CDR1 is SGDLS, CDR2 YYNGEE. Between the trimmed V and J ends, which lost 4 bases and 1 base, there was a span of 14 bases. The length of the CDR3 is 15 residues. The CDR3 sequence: CASSFRQEFNYGYTF. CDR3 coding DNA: TGTGCCAGCAGCTTTCGACAGGAATTTAACTATGGCTACACCTTC. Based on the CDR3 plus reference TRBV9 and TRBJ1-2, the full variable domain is DSGVTQTPKHLITATGQRVTLRCSPRSGDLSVYWYQQSLDQGLQFLIQYYNGEERAKGNILERFSAQQFPDLHSELNLSSLELGDSALYFCASSFRQEFNYGYTFGSGTRLTVV.

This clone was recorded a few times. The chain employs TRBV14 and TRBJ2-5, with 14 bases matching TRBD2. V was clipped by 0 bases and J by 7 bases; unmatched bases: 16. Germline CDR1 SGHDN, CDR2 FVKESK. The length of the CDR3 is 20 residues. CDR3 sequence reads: CASSQDMGLAGELVMGTQYF. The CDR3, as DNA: TGTGCCAGCAGCCAAGATATGGGACTAGCGGGAGAACTCGTGATGGGGACCCAGTACTTC.

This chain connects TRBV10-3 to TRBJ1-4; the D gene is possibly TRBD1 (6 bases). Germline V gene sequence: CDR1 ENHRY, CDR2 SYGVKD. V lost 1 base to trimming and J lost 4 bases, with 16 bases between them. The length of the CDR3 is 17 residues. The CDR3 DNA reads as TGTGCCATCAGTGAGTTCTCTACAGGGTCGGGTAATGAAAAACTGTTTTTT. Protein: CAISEFSTGSGNEKLFF.

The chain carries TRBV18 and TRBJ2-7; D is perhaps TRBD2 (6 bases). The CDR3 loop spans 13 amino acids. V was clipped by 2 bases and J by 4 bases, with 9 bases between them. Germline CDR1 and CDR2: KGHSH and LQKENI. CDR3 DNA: TGTGCCAGCTCACCAGTGACTAGTTACGAGCAGTACTTC. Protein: CASSPVTSYEQYF.

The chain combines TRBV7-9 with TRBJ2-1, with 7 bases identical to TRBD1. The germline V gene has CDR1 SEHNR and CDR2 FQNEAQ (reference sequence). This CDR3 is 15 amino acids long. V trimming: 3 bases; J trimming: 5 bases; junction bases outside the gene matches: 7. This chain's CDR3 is CASSLRQGTHNEQFF. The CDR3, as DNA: TGTGCCAGCAGCTTGAGACAGGGAACCCACAATGAGCAGTTCTTC. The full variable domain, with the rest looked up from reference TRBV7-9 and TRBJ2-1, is DTGVSQNPRHKITKRGQNVTFRCDPISEHNRLYWYRQTLGQGPEFLTYFQNEAQLEKSRLLSDRFSAERPKGSFSTLEIQRTEQGDSAMYLCASSLRQGTHNEQFFGPGTRLTVL.

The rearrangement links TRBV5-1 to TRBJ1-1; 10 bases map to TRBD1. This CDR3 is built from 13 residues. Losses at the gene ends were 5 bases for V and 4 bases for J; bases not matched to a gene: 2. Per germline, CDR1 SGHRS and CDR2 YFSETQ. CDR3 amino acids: CASRWTGGTEAFF. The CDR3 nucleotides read TGCGCCAGCAGGTGGACAGGGGGCACTGAAGCTTTCTTT.

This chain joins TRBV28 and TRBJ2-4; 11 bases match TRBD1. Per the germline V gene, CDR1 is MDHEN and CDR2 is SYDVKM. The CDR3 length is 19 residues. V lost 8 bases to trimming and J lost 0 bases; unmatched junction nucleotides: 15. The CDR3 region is CASREGQGGVGLAKNIQYF. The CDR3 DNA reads TGTGCCAGCCGGGAGGGACAGGGGGGTGTGGGTCTAGCCAAAAACATTCAGTACTTC. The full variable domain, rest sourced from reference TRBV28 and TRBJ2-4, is DVKVTQSSRYLVKRTGEKVFLECVQDMDHENMFWYRQDPGLGLRLIYFSYDVKMKEKGDIPEGYSVSREKKERFSLILESASTNQTSMYLCASREGQGGVGLAKNIQYFGAGTRLSVL.

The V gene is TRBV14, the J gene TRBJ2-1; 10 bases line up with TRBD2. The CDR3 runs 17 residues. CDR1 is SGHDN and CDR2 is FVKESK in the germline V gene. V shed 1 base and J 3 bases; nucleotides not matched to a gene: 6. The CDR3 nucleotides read TGTGCCAGCAGCCAAGGGACCGGGACTAGCGTCTACAATGAGCAGTTCTTC. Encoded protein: CASSQGTGTSVYNEQFF.

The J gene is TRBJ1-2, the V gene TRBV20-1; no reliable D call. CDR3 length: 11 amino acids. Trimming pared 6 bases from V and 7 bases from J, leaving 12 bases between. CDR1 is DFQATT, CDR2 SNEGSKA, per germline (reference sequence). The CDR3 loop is CSAGVAFGYTF. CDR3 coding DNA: TGCAGTGCCGGAGTGGCCTTTGGCTACACCTTC.

CDR3 DNA: TGTGCCAGCAGCTTAAGGACTACCCCGCAAGAGACCCAGTACTTC. This translates into CASSLRTTPQETQYF. V and J are TRBV7-2 and TRBJ2-5; D may be TRBD2 (6 bases). Germline assignment: CDR1 SGHTA and CDR2 FQGNSA. The V and J ends lost 2 bases and 2 bases respectively, with 12 bases between them. The CDR3 has 15 residues.

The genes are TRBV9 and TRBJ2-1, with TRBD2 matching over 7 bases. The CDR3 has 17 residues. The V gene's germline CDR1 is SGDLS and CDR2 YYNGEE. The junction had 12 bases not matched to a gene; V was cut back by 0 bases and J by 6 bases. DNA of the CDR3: TGTGCCAGCAGCGTAGGTTTATGGCGGGAGTCGGGCAATGAGCAGTTCTTC. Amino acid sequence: CASSVGLWRESGNEQFF.

The CDR3 is CASTLAGTGGETQYF. The CDR3 DNA follows: TGTGCCAGCACACTCGCCGGGACAGGAGGGGAGACCCAGTACTTC. The chain carries TRBV28 and TRBJ2-5; 8 nucleotides line up with TRBD1. Germline V gene lookup returns CDR1 MDHEN and CDR2 SYDVKM. After removal of 7 bases from V and 5 bases from J, the junction contained 12 bases not matched to a gene. The CDR3 runs to 15 residues.

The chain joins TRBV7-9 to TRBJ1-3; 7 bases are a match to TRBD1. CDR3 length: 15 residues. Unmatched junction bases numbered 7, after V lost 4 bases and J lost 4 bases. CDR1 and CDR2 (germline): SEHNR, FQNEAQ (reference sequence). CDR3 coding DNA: TGTGCCAGCAGCTCCTGGAGGGGACAGGGAAACACCATATATTTT. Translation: CASSSWRGQGNTIYF.

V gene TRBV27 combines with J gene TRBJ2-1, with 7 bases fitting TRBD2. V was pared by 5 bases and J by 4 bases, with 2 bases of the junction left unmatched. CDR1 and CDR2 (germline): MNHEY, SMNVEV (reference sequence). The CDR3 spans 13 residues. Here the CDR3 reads CASSGGVYNEQFF. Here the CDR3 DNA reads TGTGCCAGCAGTGGGGGGGTATACAATGAGCAGTTCTTC.